The 27 T cell receptor beta chains given below trace back to one sample, sequenced in a study of T cell responses to AZD1222 COVID-19 vaccine. Some clones are missing from TCRdb's copy, which holds only in-frame ones; the method was immunoSEQ multiplex PCR. Of some 150,000 clones listed, about 91% are singletons. The starting material was peripheral blood, obtained on day 0 of AZD1222 vaccination. Source of these receptors: an adult in good health.

This sequence joins TRBV13 and TRBJ2-7, with 7 bases that match TRBD1. Germline assignment: CDR1 PRHDT and CDR2 FYEKMQ (reference sequence). The CDR3 is 13 residues long. Trimming at V came to 5 bases and at J to 4 bases, leaving 5 bases not matched to a gene. The DNA of the CDR3 is TGTGCCAGCAGCCCAGGGGGAGTGTACGAGCAGTACTTC. This codes for CASSPGGVYEQYF.

The chain is built from TRBV12-3 or TRBV12-4 and TRBJ2-7; possible D gene TRBD2, 5 bases. CDR3 size: 13 residues. With 8 bases removed from V and 7 bases from J, the gap between germline ends came to 18 bases. CDR3 nucleotides: TGTGCCAGCGGCCGTCGGCGGGTGAGGGAGCAGTACTTC. Its translation: CASGRRRVREQYF.

The V and J genes are TRBV29-1 and TRBJ2-1; D unclear. The CDR3 runs 12 residues. The germline V and J ends were trimmed by 0 bases and 7 bases, with 7 bases remaining between them. CDR1 and CDR2 (germline): SQVTM, ANQGSEA. The CDR3, as DNA: TGCAGCGTTGAAGAGCGTCCAAATGAGCAGTTCTTC. It specifies CSVEERPNEQFF.

This chain joins TRBV5-5 and TRBJ1-4; D is perhaps TRBD1 (5 bases). Deletions cut 4 bases from V and 0 bases from J, with 16 bases between. Germline V gives CDR1 SGHKS, CDR2 YYEKEE (reference sequence). The CDR3 spans 17 residues. Here the CDR3 DNA reads TGTGCCAGCAGCCGAGATCAGGGCCCTCCAACTAATGAAAAACTGTTTTTT. Protein product: CASSRDQGPPTNEKLFF.

This rearrangement joins TRBV19 to TRBJ1-4; D is unresolved. This CDR3 region has 11 residues. With 4 bases removed from V and 10 bases from J, the gap between germline ends came to 7 bases. Germline V gives CDR1 LNHDA, CDR2 SQIVND (reference sequence). CDR3: CASSNGGKLFF. CDR3 nucleotides: TGTGCCAGTAGTAATGGAGGAAAACTGTTTTTT.

This clone was seen only once. The J gene is TRBJ1-4, the V gene TRBV7-6; 7 bases match TRBD1. Germline V gene data show CDR1 as SGHVS and CDR2 as FNYEAQ. V lost 1 base, J lost 10 bases, and 9 bases stayed unmatched. This CDR3 is 15 amino acids long. The CDR3 loop is CASSLEGAPRGKLFF. In nucleotides, the CDR3 is TGTGCCAGCAGCTTAGAGGGGGCGCCCAGGGGAAAACTGTTTTTT. Looking up the rest from reference TRBV7-6 and TRBJ1-4 gives the full variable domain: GAGVSQSPRYKVTKRGQDVALRCDPISGHVSLYWYRQALGQGPEFLTYFNYEAQQDKSGLPNDRFSAERPEGSISTLTIQRTEQRDSAMYRCASSLEGAPRGKLFFGSGTQLSVL.

The V call is TRBV6-2 or TRBV6-3, the J call TRBJ1-5, with TRBD1 matching 7 bases. The CDR3 runs 13 residues. The germline CDR1 and CDR2 sequences are MNHEY and SVGEGT. The trim removed 6 bases at V and 4 bases at J, leaving 3 bases unmatched. The CDR3 DNA sequence: TGTGCCAGCAGCCTGACAGGGAATCAGCCCCAGCATTTT. Protein product: CASSLTGNQPQHF.

The chain employs TRBV14 and TRBJ1-6; D unclear. CDR1 is SGHDN, CDR2 FVKESK, per germline. The CDR3 is 15 amino acids. V shed 0 bases and J shed 8 bases, with 11 bases lying between them. The CDR3 loop is CASSQDPIGHSPLHF. Here the CDR3 DNA reads TGTGCCAGCAGCCAAGATCCCATCGGGCATTCACCCCTCCACTTT. Drawing the rest from reference TRBV14 and TRBJ1-6, the complete variable domain is EAGVTQFPSHSVIEKGQTVTLRCDPISGHDNLYWYRRVMGKEIKFLLHFVKESKQDESGMPNNRFLAERTGGTYSTLKVQPAELEDSGVYFCASSQDPIGHSPLHFGNGTRLTVT.

This clone was seen only a few times. V gene TRBV6-5 combines with J gene TRBJ2-7, with D maybe TRBD2 (6 bases). The CDR3 sequence is 14 residues long. V was trimmed by 10 bases and J by 5 bases, leaving 21 bases between them. The germline V gene encodes CDR1 MNHEY and CDR2 SVGAGI. Written as DNA, the CDR3 is TGTGCCACGGGAGATTCGGGATCAAGTAACGAGCAGTACTTC. Protein: CATGDSGSSNEQYF.

Many counts were recorded for this clone. The chain carries TRBV19 and TRBJ2-2; D remains unclear. This CDR3 region has 14 residues. Trimming shortened V by 8 bases and J by 2 bases, and 12 bases separated the two germline ends. Germline values: CDR1 LNHDA, CDR2 SQIVND (reference sequence). The CDR3 DNA sequence: TGTGCCAGTGAGTCCACTGGTAACACCGGGGAGCTGTTTTTT. Its translation: CASESTGNTGELFF.

The chain uses TRBV7-9 and TRBJ1-1; TRBD1 matches 7 bases. Trimming at V came to 7 bases and at J to 3 bases, leaving 11 bases not matched to a gene. CDR3 length: 15 amino acids. The germline V gene has CDR1 SEHNR and CDR2 FQNEAQ (reference sequence). Here the CDR3 DNA reads TGTGCCAGCAATAGAGACAGGGTATGGGACACTGAAGCTTTCTTT. Translating gives CASNRDRVWDTEAFF. The full variable domain, with the rest looked up from reference TRBV7-9 and TRBJ1-1, is DTGVSQNPRHKITKRGQNVTFRCDPISEHNRLYWYRQTLGQGPEFLTYFQNEAQLEKSRLLSDRFSAERPKGSFSTLEIQRTEQGDSAMYLCASNRDRVWDTEAFFGQGTRLTVV.

The gene calls are TRBV6-5 and TRBJ1-6; tentative D call: TRBD1 (6 bases). V was pared by 2 bases and J by 7 bases, with 9 bases between. Germline CDR1 and CDR2: MNHEY and SVGAGI. The CDR3 is made up of 14 amino acids. The CDR3 DNA reads TGTGCCAGCAGTTACGCCAGGGGAAATTCACCCCTCCACTTT. It codes for CASSYARGNSPLHF.

The rearrangement links TRBV27 to TRBJ2-5, with TRBD1 matching 8 bases. Germline values: CDR1 MNHEY, CDR2 SMNVEV (reference sequence). This CDR3 has 16 residues. The ends lost 6 bases at V and 2 bases at J; junction bases unmatched: 11. CDR3 coding DNA: TGTGCCAGCAGACCTACTCCGGGACAGGTTCAAGAGACCCAGTACTTC. Its protein product is CASRPTPGQVQETQYF.

The gene calls are TRBV7-8 and TRBJ2-2; maybe TRBD1 (6 bases). CDR3 length equals 14 residues. Trimming stripped 3 bases from V and 6 bases from J, with 11 bases between. Germline CDR1 reads SGHVS; CDR2 reads FQNEAQ. The CDR3, as DNA: TGTGCCAGCAGCTTCCAAAAGGGGGCCGGGGAGCTGTTTTTT. Amino acid sequence: CASSFQKGAGELFF.

The chain uses TRBV27 and TRBJ1-4; 9 bases match TRBD1. V dropped 6 bases and J dropped 8; count of bases not matched to a gene: 10. Germline lookup yields CDR1 MNHEY and CDR2 SMNVEV (reference sequence). This CDR3 spans 15 amino acids. CDR3 nucleotide sequence: TGTGCCAGCAGGACACCGGGACAGGGAAACGAAAAACTGTTTTTT. Its translation: CASRTPGQGNEKLFF. Full variable domain (remainder filled in from reference TRBV27 and TRBJ1-4): EAQVTQNPRYLITVTGKKLTVTCSQNMNHEYMSWYRQDPGLGLRQIYYSMNVEVTDKGDVPEGYKVSRKEKRNFPLILESPSPNQTSLYFCASRTPGQGNEKLFFGSGTQLSVL.

The gene calls are TRBV5-1 and TRBJ1-1; the D is unclear. V lost 6 bases, J lost 3 bases, and 6 bases lay in between. CDR3 length: 11 residues. The germline CDR1 and CDR2 sequences are SGHRS and YFSETQ. Here the CDR3 reads CASTSDTEAFF. CDR3 coding DNA: TGCGCCAGCACCTCTGACACTGAAGCTTTCTTT.

The chain recombines TRBV7-2 with TRBJ1-2, with 8 bases fitting TRBD1. The germline V gene has CDR1 SGHTA and CDR2 FQGNSA. The ends lost 6 bases at V and 7 bases at J; junction bases unmatched: 7. The CDR3 sequence is 13 residues long. The CDR3 DNA sequence: TGTGCCAGCAGAGGGCAGGGGGCGAGTGGCTACACCTTC. Amino acid sequence: CASRGQGASGYTF.

The genes are TRBV28 and TRBJ1-2, with D unclear. Germline assignment: CDR1 MDHEN and CDR2 SYDVKM. The CDR3 sequence is 11 residues long. V shed 4 bases and J shed 2 bases, with 2 bases lying between them. CDR3 amino acids: CASSSNYGYTF. CDR3 coding DNA: TGTGCCAGCAGTTCCAACTATGGCTACACCTTC.

The rearrangement joins TRBV7-2 to TRBJ2-2; 9 nucleotides match TRBD2. Germline-derived CDR1 and CDR2 are SGHTA and FQGNSA. V shed 1 base, J shed 5 bases, and the junction held 2 bases outside the gene matches. The CDR3 has 15 amino acids. The CDR3 spells CASSLVRGGTGELFF. The CDR3 DNA follows: TGTGCCAGCAGCTTAGTGCGGGGGGGGACCGGGGAGCTGTTTTTT.

This clone came up a few times. This chain joins TRBV27 and TRBJ2-3; 14 bases are shared with TRBD2. The CDR3 is made up of 17 amino acids. Germline CDR1 reads MNHEY; CDR2 reads SMNVEV (reference sequence). V was clipped by 0 bases and J by 4 bases; unmatched bases: 3. CDR3 sequence reads: CASSLSGTSGSADTQYF. CDR3 nucleotide sequence: TGTGCCAGCAGTTTATCGGGGACTAGCGGGAGCGCAGATACGCAGTATTTT.

There are a few counts of this clone. The V and J genes are TRBV4-2 and TRBJ1-5; D ambiguous. Per germline, CDR1 LGHNA and CDR2 YNFKEQ. The CDR3 runs to 15 residues. The V end lost 0 bases, the J end lost 0 bases, and 6 bases lay between the germline ends. The CDR3 region is CASSQEPDSNQPQHF. The DNA of the CDR3 is TGTGCCAGCAGCCAAGAACCGGATAGCAATCAGCCCCAGCATTTT.

The V and J genes are TRBV6-2 or TRBV6-3 and TRBJ1-3; D uncertain. The V end was cut by 2 bases, the J end by 0 bases, with 5 bases between. The CDR3 spans 14 residues. Germline V gene sequence: CDR1 MNHEY, CDR2 SVGEGT. This chain's CDR3 is CASSYRSSGNTIYF. The CDR3 DNA is TGTGCCAGCAGTTACCGCAGCTCTGGAAACACCATATATTTT.

The chain is built from TRBV6-4 and TRBJ2-1, with 10 bases fitting TRBD2. Germline V gene lookup returns CDR1 MRHNA and CDR2 SNTAGT. CDR3 size: 15 residues. The J segment lost 1 base and the V segment lost 5 bases, leaving 2 bases of the junction unmatched. For the CDR3, the DNA is TGTGCCAGCAGTCCTAGCGGGAGATCCTACAATGAGCAGTTCTTC. Amino acids: CASSPSGRSYNEQFF.

The V gene is TRBV19, the J gene TRBJ1-5, with D possibly TRBD1 on 6 matching bases. CDR3 length: 18 amino acids. Germline V gene data show CDR1 as LNHDA and CDR2 as SQIVND (reference sequence). Deletions cut 3 bases from V and 0 bases from J, with 18 bases between. The CDR3 DNA sequence: TGTGCCAGTAGTATCCTTCGGGGGCTCGGCGATAGCAATCAGCCCCAGCATTTT. It is translated as CASSILRGLGDSNQPQHF.

The rearrangement joins TRBV27 to TRBJ2-3; the D is unclear. CDR1 is MNHEY, CDR2 SMNVEV, per germline (reference sequence). Deletions cut 2 bases from V and 4 bases from J, with 7 bases between. This CDR3 has 13 amino acids. CDR3 sequence (DNA): TGTGCCAGCAGTTTAATGGGGTCAGATACGCAGTATTTT. Encoded protein: CASSLMGSDTQYF.

With regard to this clone: In the same sample, other DNA sequences code for this CDR3. J is TRBJ2-3 and V is TRBV19; D perhaps matches TRBD2 (5 bases). Trimming cost V 0 bases and J 3 bases, with 7 bases left between them. Germline V gene data show CDR1 as LNHDA and CDR2 as SQIVND (reference sequence). The CDR3 sequence is 14 residues long. The chain's CDR3 is CASSIDPGTDTQYF. CDR3 in DNA: TGTGCCAGTAGTATAGATCCGGGGACAGATACGCAGTATTTT.

Comment on this clone: An end of the junction does not agree with germline; a read error may underlie this. The CDR3 coding sequence is TGTGCCAGTAGCATAGGGGAGAGACAAGAGACCCAGTACTTC. Its translation is CASSIGERQETQYF. V and J are TRBV19 and TRBJ2-5; TRBD1 or TRBD2 may be the D gene (5 bases each). The CDR3 covers 14 residues. CDR1 LNHDA and CDR2 SQIVND come from the germline V gene (reference sequence).